Below, 32 T cell receptor beta chains from the same sample are listed, as sequenced in a study of T cells in Graves' hyperthyroidism and ophthalmopathy. Researchers took RNA transcripts and amplified the TCR beta CDR3 regions from them. Primed by the HTBI set, a first-round RT-PCR was run on the TCR CDR3. TCRdb re-called the multiplex PCR reads through MiXCR, storing one row per CDR3 protein. Of approximately 530,000 distinct CDR3 sequences listed, 16% are singletons. Sequenced input: blood. The receptors come from a woman aged 18-29 years with Graves' hyperthyroidism.

The chain combines TRBV27 with TRBJ2-1; 7 bases match TRBD2. Germline values: CDR1 MNHEY, CDR2 SMNVEV (reference sequence). V lost 3 bases, J lost 8 bases, and 10 bases stayed unmatched. This CDR3 region has 15 residues. The CDR3 sequence is CASSLNLADDDEQFF. As DNA, the CDR3 is TGTGCCAGCAGTTTGAACCTAGCGGACGACGATGAGCAGTTCTTC.

The chain uses TRBV19 and TRBJ1-1, with 10 bases identical to TRBD1. Looked up from germline, CDR1 is LNHDA and CDR2 is SQIVND (reference sequence). The J segment lost 4 bases and the V segment lost 5 bases, leaving 10 bases of the junction unmatched. This CDR3 is built from 16 residues. This CDR3 is CASSSRQGAQGTEAFF. As DNA, the CDR3 is TGTGCCAGTAGTTCAAGACAGGGGGCGCAGGGCACTGAAGCTTTCTTT.

This clonotype was seen many times. The V and J genes are TRBV11-2 and TRBJ2-5; D perhaps matches TRBD1 (5 bases). This CDR3 has 13 amino acids. CDR1 and CDR2 (germline): SGHAT, FQNNGV. V lost 7 bases and J lost 5, with 14 bases in between. The CDR3 sequence is CASNVKGRETQYF. The DNA of the CDR3 is TGTGCCAGCAACGTCAAGGGGCGGGAGACCCAGTACTTC.

The chain recombines TRBV6-2 or TRBV6-3 with TRBJ1-1; D possibly corresponds to TRBD1 (5 bases). The V gene lost 4 bases and the J gene lost 0 bases, with 12 bases spanning the gap. There are 15 residues in the CDR3. CDR1 is MNHEY and CDR2 is SVGEGT in the germline V gene. The CDR3 sequence: CASSFGQPLNTEAFF. CDR3 in DNA: TGTGCCAGCAGTTTTGGACAACCCTTGAACACTGAAGCTTTCTTT.

This clonotype came up once. This chain uses TRBV5-1 with TRBJ2-5, with 8 bases lining up with TRBD2. Per germline, CDR1 SGHRS and CDR2 YFSETQ. The V and J ends lost 6 bases and 5 bases, in that order; junction bases with no gene match: 6. The CDR3 is made up of 13 amino acids. The CDR3 nucleotides are TGCGCCAGCACCCCGCCGGGGGGGGAGACCCAGTACTTC. It codes for CASTPPGGETQYF.

This clonotype has just a few counts. The chain is built from TRBV15 and TRBJ2-6; the match to TRBD1 covers 7 bases. The CDR3 runs 16 residues. Trimming cost V 5 bases and J 1 base; bases outside gene matches: 5. Looked up from germline, CDR1 is LNHNV and CDR2 is YYDKDF (reference sequence). CDR3 sequence reads: CATSGKTGSGANVLTF. The CDR3 bases are TGTGCCACCAGCGGAAAGACAGGGTCTGGGGCCAACGTCCTGACTTTC.

This chain links TRBV19 with TRBJ1-5; D uncertain. This CDR3 spans 16 amino acids. V was trimmed by 4 bases and J by 2 bases, leaving 15 bases between them. Germline values: CDR1 LNHDA, CDR2 SQIVND (reference sequence). The CDR3 is CASSTHGLGGNQPQHF. The CDR3 coding sequence is TGTGCCAGTAGTACGCATGGCCTCGGGGGCAATCAGCCCCAGCATTTT.

This clonotype was observed at least ten times. The chain recombines TRBV7-6 with TRBJ2-7; 12 bases map to TRBD1. CDR1 and CDR2 (germline): SGHVS, FNYEAQ. This CDR3 comprises 16 residues. After removal of 1 base from V and 4 bases from J, the junction contained 5 bases not matched to a gene. The CDR3 reads CASSLEGTGGAYEQYF. The DNA for the CDR3 is TGTGCCAGCAGCTTAGAAGGGACAGGGGGCGCGTACGAGCAGTACTTC.

This clonotype showed up just a few times. This may arise from a read error, as a much more abundant clone is one base away. The V call is TRBV2, the J call TRBJ1-2; tentatively, D is TRBD1 (5 bases). V lost 4 bases and J 8 bases, leaving 14 bases between the germline ends. The CDR3 is 13 amino acids. CDR1 SNHLY and CDR2 FYNNEI come from the germline V gene. The CDR3 spells CASSVDGAGGYTF. As DNA, the CDR3 is TGTGCCAGCAGTGTGGACGGGGCCGGGGGCTACACCTTC.

The chain couples TRBV3-1 to TRBJ1-2; TRBD1 matches 7 bases. The length of the CDR3 is 15 residues. Germline-derived CDR1 and CDR2 are LGHDT and YNNKEL (reference sequence). The V segment lost 4 bases and the J segment 4 bases; nucleotides outside the gene matches: 9. CDR3 sequence reads: CASSLQGELLYGYTF. For the CDR3, the DNA is TGTGCCAGCAGCCTGCAGGGGGAGCTTCTCTATGGCTACACCTTC.

This clonotype came up a few times. The CDR3 DNA follows: TGCAGCACAAGGGACAACTCCTACGAGCAGTACTTC. Protein sequence: CSTRDNSYEQYF. The chain carries TRBV29-1 and TRBJ2-7; the D gene is possibly TRBD1 (6 bases). Germline CDR1 reads SQVTM; CDR2 reads ANQGSEA. CDR3 length: 12 amino acids. V was shortened by 8 bases and J by 0 bases, with 11 bases between the two germline ends.

This chain links TRBV6-1 with TRBJ2-7, with 8 bases identical to TRBD1. Germline CDR1 MNHNS, CDR2 SASEGT. The CDR3 sequence is 15 residues long. V lost 8 bases and J lost 0; bases outside the gene matches: 9. The CDR3 region has the DNA TGTGCCAGCGCTCCCCCGGGACAGGTCTCCTACGAGCAGTACTTC. Amino acid sequence: CASAPPGQVSYEQYF.

This clonotype was picked up many times. The rearrangement links TRBV7-2 to TRBJ2-1, with D hard to call. The germline V gene has CDR1 SGHTA and CDR2 FQGNSA. The CDR3 sequence is 14 residues long. Trimming pared 5 bases from V and 2 bases from J, leaving 10 bases between. The CDR3, as DNA: TGTGCCAGCAGCCCACAAGTTACCTACAATGAGCAGTTCTTC. Amino acids: CASSPQVTYNEQFF.

This clonotype was observed at least ten times. J is TRBJ2-5 and V is TRBV3-1; D may be TRBD1 (5 bases). Trimming took 0 bases from V and 1 from J, leaving 9 bases between them. Germline lookup yields CDR1 LGHDT and CDR2 YNNKEL (reference sequence). The CDR3 length is 15 residues. The CDR3 protein is CASSQDVGLQETQYF. CDR3 nucleotide sequence: TGTGCCAGCAGCCAAGATGTGGGGCTCCAAGAGACCCAGTACTTC.

On this clonotype itself: This clone may be a read error of a much larger clone one base away. The chain couples TRBV2 to TRBJ2-3, with a weak D call TRBD1 (5 bases). Germline CDR1 SNHLY, CDR2 FYNNEI. The CDR3 totals 12 residues. CDR3: CASSSVTGTQYF. As DNA, the CDR3 is TGTGCCAGCAGTTCTGTCACAGGTACGCAGTATTTT. The full variable domain, with the rest looked up from reference TRBV2 and TRBJ2-3, is EPEVTQTPSHQVTQMGQEVILRCVPISNHLYFYWYRQILGQKVEFLVSFYNNEISEKSEIFDDQFSVERPDGSNFTLKIRSTKLEDSAMYFCASSSVTGTQYFGPGTRLTVL.

This clonotype was seen only a few times. This sequence joins TRBV18 and TRBJ1-1; D uncertain. Germline CDR1 and CDR2: KGHSH and LQKENI. CDR3 length: 14 amino acids. V lost 2 bases and J 3 bases, leaving 10 bases between the germline ends. The CDR3 DNA reads as TGTGCCAGCTCACCAGAGCATTTTTACACTGAAGCTTTCTTT. This sequence encodes CASSPEHFYTEAFF. The entire variable domain, with the rest obtained from reference TRBV18 and TRBJ1-1, is as follows: NAGVMQNPRHLVRRRGQEARLRCSPMKGHSHVYWYRQLPEEGLKFMVYLQKENIIDESGMPKERFSAEFPKEGPSILRIQQVVRGDSAAYFCASSPEHFYTEAFFGQGTRLTVV.

This clonotype was recorded many times. V gene TRBV20-1 combines with J gene TRBJ2-3, with TRBD2 matching over 13 bases. Looked up from germline, CDR1 is DFQATT and CDR2 is SNEGSKA (reference sequence). Losses at the gene ends were 3 bases for V and 8 bases for J; bases not matched to a gene: 8. The CDR3 totals 15 residues. The CDR3 bases are TGCAGTGCTAGGGCGACTAGCGGGGGGAGGAGTACGCAGTATTTT. It encodes CSARATSGGRSTQYF.

This clonotype was seen repeatedly, ten times or more. The chain carries TRBV12-3 or TRBV12-4 and TRBJ2-4; 9 bases match TRBD1. After removal of 6 bases from V and 0 bases from J, the junction contained 3 bases not matched to a gene. This CDR3 region has 15 residues. CDR3 residues: CASRWTGEAKNIQYF. The CDR3 DNA follows: TGTGCCAGCAGATGGACAGGGGAAGCCAAAAACATTCAGTACTTC.

This clonotype came up a few times. CDR3 region: CATSDSRQRETEAFF. The CDR3 DNA reads TGTGCCACCAGTGATTCAAGACAGCGGGAAACTGAAGCTTTCTTT. This chain joins TRBV24-1 and TRBJ1-1, with D possibly being TRBD1 (5 bases). Trimming left V 2 bases short and J 5 bases short, with 14 bases between. This CDR3 is 15 amino acids long. The germline CDR1 and CDR2 sequences are KGHDR and SFDVKD.

This clonotype was seen only a few times. This chain joins TRBV12-3 or TRBV12-4 and TRBJ2-6; unclear D gene. This CDR3 is 16 amino acids long. Trimming took off 7 bases at V and 0 bases at J, with 13 bases between the two ends. The chain's CDR3 is CASTDPKSSGANVLTF. The CDR3 nucleotides are TGTGCCAGCACCGATCCTAAATCCTCTGGGGCCAACGTCCTGACTTTC.

This clonotype occurred many times. The CDR3 loop is CASSPLGNSRAGGYTF. As DNA, the CDR3 is TGTGCCAGCAGCCCCCTGGGAAATAGCAGAGCCGGTGGCTACACCTTC. V usage is TRBV11-2 and J usage is TRBJ1-2; D unclear. Trimming removed 5 bases at V and 7 bases at J, with 23 bases between. The CDR3 sequence is 16 residues long. Germline CDR1 and CDR2: SGHAT and FQNNGV.

This clonotype showed up just a few times. The chain joins TRBV6-1 to TRBJ2-1; TRBD2 matches 8 bases. V lost 7 bases to trimming and J lost 5 bases; unmatched junction nucleotides: 4. This CDR3 contains 13 residues. Germline V gives CDR1 MNHNS, CDR2 SASEGT. In DNA form, the CDR3 reads TGTGCCAGCAAGTTAGCGGGGAACAATGAGCAGTTCTTC. Its translation is CASKLAGNNEQFF.

V is TRBV3-1 and J is TRBJ2-5; 7 bases agree with TRBD2. This CDR3 has 11 residues. Trimming took 4 bases from V and 13 from J; bases not matched to a gene: 6. The germline CDR1 and CDR2 sequences are LGHDT and YNNKEL (reference sequence). The CDR3 DNA is TGTGCCAGCAGCCTCGGGAGGACCAGGTACTTC. It encodes CASSLGRTRYF.

This clonotype was detected many times. The gene calls are TRBV24-1 and TRBJ1-5, with TRBD1 matching over 9 bases. Germline CDR1 KGHDR, CDR2 SFDVKD. This CDR3 region has 16 residues. V lost 3 bases, J lost 4 bases, and 6 bases stayed unmatched. CDR3 sequence reads: CATSDPGQGGNQPQHF. DNA for the CDR3: TGTGCCACCAGTGATCCGGGACAGGGCGGTAATCAGCCCCAGCATTTT.

This clonotype was detected ten times or more. The chain employs TRBV12-3 or TRBV12-4 and TRBJ2-1; TRBD2 aligns across 13 bases. CDR3 size: 15 residues. V lost 6 bases and J lost 8; bases outside the gene matches: 7. The CDR3: CASRGGTSGIHEQFF. The CDR3 nucleotides are TGTGCCAGCAGGGGGGGGACTAGCGGGATCCATGAGCAGTTCTTC.

This chain's CDR3 is CASSFDEPTGSGNTIYF. CDR3 bases: TGTGCCAGCAGCTTCGACGAACCGACAGGCTCTGGAAACACCATATATTTT. This chain uses TRBV7-9 with TRBJ1-3; a weak D match, TRBD1 (6 bases). The CDR3 runs 17 residues. The germline V and J ends were trimmed by 3 bases and 0 bases, with 15 bases remaining between them. The germline V gene has CDR1 SEHNR and CDR2 FQNEAQ (reference sequence).

The chain recombines TRBV19 with TRBJ1-5; a weak D match, TRBD1 (6 bases). V lost 6 bases and J 2 bases, leaving 14 bases between the germline ends. Germline-derived CDR1 and CDR2 are LNHDA and SQIVND (reference sequence). This CDR3 region has 15 residues. CDR3 sequence reads: CASRWGPRGNQPQHF. CDR3 sequence (DNA): TGTGCCAGTAGATGGGGGCCAAGGGGCAATCAGCCCCAGCATTTT.

This chain joins TRBV9 and TRBJ2-5; perhaps TRBD2 as D (7 bases). This CDR3 is 13 amino acids long. Germline CDR1 SGDLS, CDR2 YYNGEE. Trimming shortened V by 2 bases and J by 5 bases, and 10 bases separated the two germline ends. The CDR3 spells CASSVRGRETQYF. The CDR3, as DNA: TGTGCCAGCAGCGTGCGGGGGCGGGAGACCCAGTACTTC.

This clonotype was counted only a few times. The chain uses TRBV4-1 and TRBJ1-5; perhaps TRBD1 as D (6 bases). V was pared by 0 bases and J by 6 bases, with 12 bases between. Germline CDR1 reads MGHRA; CDR2 reads YSYEKL. This CDR3 has 15 amino acids. The CDR3, as DNA: TGCGCCAGCAGCCAAGACGGGGGCAGCGGTCAGCCCCAGCATTTT. Its protein is CASSQDGGSGQPQHF.

Ten or more counts support this clonotype. As DNA, the CDR3 is TGTGCCACCAGTACCACAGGGGACTACAATGAGCAGTTCTTC. Protein product: CATSTTGDYNEQFF. The rearrangement joins TRBV24-1 to TRBJ2-1; 7 nucleotides align to TRBD1. The CDR3 length is 14 residues. The trim removed 6 bases at V and 3 bases at J, leaving 4 bases unmatched. Germline V lookup: CDR1 KGHDR, CDR2 SFDVKD.

The rearrangement uses TRBV2 and TRBJ2-3, with a tentative D call TRBD2 (6 bases). Germline V gene sequence: CDR1 SNHLY, CDR2 FYNNEI. The CDR3 runs to 13 residues. The V and J ends lost 6 bases and 2 bases respectively, with 9 bases between them. CDR3 coding DNA: TGTGCCAGCAGCCGGGAGCTCACAGATACGCAGTATTTT. It is translated as CASSRELTDTQYF.

A remark on this clonotype: This may be a read error: a much more frequent sequence differs by one nucleotide. Since the CDR3 does not end with the conserved phenylalanine or tryptophan, this likely comes from a read error. The chain employs TRBV18 and TRBJ1-1; D is possibly TRBD1 (5 bases). V lost 3 bases and J lost 0, with 8 bases in between. Germline V lookup: CDR1 KGHSH, CDR2 LQKENI. This CDR3 spans 14 amino acids. The CDR3 DNA sequence: TGTGCCAGCTCACCGCAGGGCCTGAACACTGAAGCTTTCCTT. Encoded protein: CASSPQGLNTEAFL.